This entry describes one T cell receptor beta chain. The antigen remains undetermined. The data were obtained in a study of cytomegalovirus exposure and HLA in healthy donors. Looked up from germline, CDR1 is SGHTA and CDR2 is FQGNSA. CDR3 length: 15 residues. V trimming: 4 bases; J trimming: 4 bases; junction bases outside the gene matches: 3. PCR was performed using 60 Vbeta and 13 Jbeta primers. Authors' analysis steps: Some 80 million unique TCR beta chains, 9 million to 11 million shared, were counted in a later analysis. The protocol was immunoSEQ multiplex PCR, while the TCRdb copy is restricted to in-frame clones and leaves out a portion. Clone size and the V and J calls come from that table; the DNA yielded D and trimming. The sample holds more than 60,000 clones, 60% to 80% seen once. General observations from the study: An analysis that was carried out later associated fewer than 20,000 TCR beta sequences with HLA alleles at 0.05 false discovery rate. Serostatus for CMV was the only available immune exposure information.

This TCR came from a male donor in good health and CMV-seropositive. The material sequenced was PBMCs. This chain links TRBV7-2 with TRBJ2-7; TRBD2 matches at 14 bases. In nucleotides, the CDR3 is TGTGCCAGCAGCTGGACTAGCGGGGGGCAATACGAGCAGTACTTC. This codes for CASSWTSGGQYEQYF.